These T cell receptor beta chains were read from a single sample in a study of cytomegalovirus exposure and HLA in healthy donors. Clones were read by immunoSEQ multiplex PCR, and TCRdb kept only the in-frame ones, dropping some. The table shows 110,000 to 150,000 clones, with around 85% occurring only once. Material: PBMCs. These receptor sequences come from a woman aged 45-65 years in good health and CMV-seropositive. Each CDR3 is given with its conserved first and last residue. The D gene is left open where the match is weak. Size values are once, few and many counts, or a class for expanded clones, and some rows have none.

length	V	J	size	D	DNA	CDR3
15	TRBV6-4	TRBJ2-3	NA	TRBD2	TGTGCCAGCGGGGATGGAGCGGGGACTGCAGATACGCAGTATTTT	CASGDGAGTADTQYF
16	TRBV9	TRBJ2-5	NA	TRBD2	TGTGCCAGCAGCGGCGGACTAGCGGGGGCCGATGAGACCCAGTACTTC	CASSGGLAGADETQYF
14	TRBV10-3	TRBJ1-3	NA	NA	TGTGCCATCTTGGGTCAGGGCTTTGGAAACACCATATATTTT	CAILGQGFGNTIYF
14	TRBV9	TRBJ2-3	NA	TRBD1	TGTGCCAGCAGCCGGACAGGGGGCACAGATACGCAGTATTTT	CASSRTGGTDTQYF
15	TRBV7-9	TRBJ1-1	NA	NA	TGTGCCAGCAGCTTAGCAGGGGCCATGAACACTGAAGCTTTCTTT	CASSLAGAMNTEAFF
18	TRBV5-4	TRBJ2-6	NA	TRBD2	TGTGCCAGCAGCTTGCCTAGCGGGGGGAGTTTTGGGGCCAACGTCCTGACTTTC	CASSLPSGGSFGANVLTF
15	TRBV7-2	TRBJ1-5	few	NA	TGTGCCAGCAGTCATACCGCTTCAGGGGATCAGCCCCAGCATTTT	CASSHTASGDQPQHF
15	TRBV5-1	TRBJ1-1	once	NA	TGCGCCAGCAGCTTGGAGGGGTACATGAACACTGAAGCTTTCTTT	CASSLEGYMNTEAFF
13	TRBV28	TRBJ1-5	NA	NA	TGTGCCAGCAGCAGATATAGCAATCAGCCCCAGCATTTT	CASSRYSNQPQHF
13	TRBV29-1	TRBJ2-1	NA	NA	TGCAGCGCGGCGGCTAGCGCGGACAATGAGCAGTTCTTC	CSAAASADNEQFF
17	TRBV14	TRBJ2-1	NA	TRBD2	TGTGCCAGCAGCCCCTCAGTTTTGGCGGGGGGCAGCAATGAGCAGTTCTTC	CASSPSVLAGGSNEQFF
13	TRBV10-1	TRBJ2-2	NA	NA	TGCGCCAGCAGAAACAGGGACACCGGGGAGCTGTTTTTT	CASRNRDTGELFF
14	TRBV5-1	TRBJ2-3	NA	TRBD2	TGCGCCAGCAGCTCGGGGGGGCGCACAGATACGCAGTATTTT	CASSSGGRTDTQYF
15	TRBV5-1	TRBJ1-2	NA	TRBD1	TGCGCCAGCAGCTTGGCCCAAACGGACAGGGCTGGCTACACCTTC	CASSLAQTDRAGYTF
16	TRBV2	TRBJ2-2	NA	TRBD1	TGTGCCAGCAGCCTATCGGGACAGCCGAACACCGGGGAGCTGTTTTTT	CASSLSGQPNTGELFF
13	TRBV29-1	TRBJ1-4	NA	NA	TGCAGCGTTGGCGAGGCTGCGGCTGAAAAACTGTTTTTT	CSVGEAAAEKLFF
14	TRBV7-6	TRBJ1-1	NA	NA	TGTGCCAGCAGCCTTAACCCTGTGGGGGCAGAAGCTTTCTTT	CASSLNPVGAEAFF
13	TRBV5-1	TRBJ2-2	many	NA	TGCGCCAGCAGTATCGAGGGCACCGGGGAGCTGTTTTTT	CASSIEGTGELFF
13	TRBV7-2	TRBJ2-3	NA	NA	TGTGCCAGCTCCGAGGGCCTGACAGATACGCAGTATTTT	CASSEGLTDTQYF
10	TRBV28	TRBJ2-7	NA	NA	TGTGCCAGCAGTCACTACGAGCAGTACTTC	CASSHYEQYF
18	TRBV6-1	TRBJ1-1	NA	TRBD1	TGTGCCAGCAGTGGAGACAGGGGGCCCACACTGATGAACACTGAAGCTTTCTTT	CASSGDRGPTLMNTEAFF
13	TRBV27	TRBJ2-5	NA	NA	TGTGCCAGCAGTGGTGACAGGCAAGAGACCCAGTACTTC	CASSGDRQETQYF
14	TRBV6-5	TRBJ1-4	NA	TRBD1	TGTGCCAGCAGAACCGGGACAGGAGTTGAAAAACTGTTTTTT	CASRTGTGVEKLFF
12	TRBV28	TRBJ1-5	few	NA	TGTGCCAGCAGTCAATCCAGGCGGCCCCAGCATTTT	CASSQSRRPQHF
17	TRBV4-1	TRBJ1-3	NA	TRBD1	TGCGCCAGCAGCCAACTCAGGGGGGAGAGCTCTGGAAACACCATATATTTT	CASSQLRGESSGNTIYF
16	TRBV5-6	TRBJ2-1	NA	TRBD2	TGTGCCAGCAGCCTCCGGGGGGTTTGGGGGGGGGTTGAGCAGTTCTTC	CASSLRGVWGGVEQFF
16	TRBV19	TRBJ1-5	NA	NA	TGTGCCAGTAGCCACAGCGCGGGGGGGTCCTCCCAGCCCCAGCATTTT	CASSHSAGGSSQPQHF
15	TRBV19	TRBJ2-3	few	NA	TGTGCCAGTAGTCCGCGCAGGGCTAACACAGATACGCAGTATTTT	CASSPRRANTDTQYF
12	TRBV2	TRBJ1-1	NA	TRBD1	TGTGCCAGCAGGGGGACAGGGACTGAAGCTTTCTTT	CASRGTGTEAFF
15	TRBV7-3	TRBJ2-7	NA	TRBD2	TGTGCCAGCAGCCAGACTAGCGGGGGCCCGGGCGAGCAGTACTTC	CASSQTSGGPGEQYF
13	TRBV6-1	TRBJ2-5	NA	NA	TGTGCCAGCAGTGATGGAACAGAAGAGACCCAGTACTTC	CASSDGTEETQYF
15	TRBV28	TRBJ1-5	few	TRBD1	TGTGCCAGCAGGCCCGGGGGACAGCGCAATCAGCCCCAGCATTTT	CASRPGGQRNQPQHF